This TCR beta chain was captured by sequencing in a study of T cells in Graves' hyperthyroidism and ophthalmopathy. General study points: Model-based prediction identified ophthalmopathy a median around seven months prior to its onset. Also found in blood were most expanded thyroid clonotypes above 0.001.

This clonotype was observed a few times. The antigen is not known. Patients were excluded because of uncontrolled infection, other autoimmune disease, pregnancy or lactation. The investigators amplified TCR beta CDR3 regions from RNA transcripts. The TCR CDR3 first-round RT-PCR relied on the HTBI primer set. Via MiXCR, TCRdb re-called the multiplex PCR reads, giving one row per CDR3 protein. The data hold hundreds of thousands of distinct CDR3 sequences, with 12% to 15% observed a single time. Germline values: CDR1 LGHNA, CDR2 YNFKEQ. The V gene lost 1 base and the J gene lost 7 bases, with 17 bases spanning the gap. The CDR3 length is 16 residues.

The chain joins TRBV4-2 to TRBJ2-1; D possibly uses TRBD1 or TRBD2 (6 bases each). The sequencing sample was made of blood. The clonotype was recovered from a woman aged 18-35 years with Graves' hyperthyroidism. Written as DNA, the CDR3 is TGTGCCAGCAGCCAAGGGTCAGGTGGAGGGGGAAATGAGCAGTTCTTC. As protein: CASSQGSGGGGNEQFF.